This T cell receptor (beta chain) stems from a study of T cells in Graves' hyperthyroidism and ophthalmopathy. Pregnant or lactating patients were excluded, as were those with uncontrolled infection or other autoimmune disease. It was less than 13 ml of fresh peripheral blood that supplied the PBMCs. This CDR3 spans 14 amino acids. J was trimmed by 9 bases and V by 3 bases; bases with no gene match: 7. Germline V lookup: CDR1 DFQATT, CDR2 SNEGSKA (reference sequence). Researchers amplified the TCR beta CDR3 regions from RNA transcripts. In the first-round RT-PCR of the TCR CDR3, the HTBI primer set was used. TCRdb reanalysed the multiplex PCR reads using MiXCR and keeps one entry per CDR3 protein. The sample has approximately 300,000 distinct CDR3 sequences, over 15% seen once. This clonotype was counted ten times or more.

The rearrangement joins TRBV20-1 to TRBJ1-6, with 8 bases aligning to TRBD1. What was sequenced was blood. The sequence derives from a woman aged 55-70 years with Graves' ophthalmopathy. CDR3 in amino acids: CSASPGQGISPLHF. CDR3 nucleotides: TGCAGTGCTAGTCCCGGACAGGGAATTTCACCCCTCCACTTT.